These T cell receptor beta chains were read from a single sample in a study of OX40 agonist ivuxolimab in advanced cancers. This table comes from immunoSEQ multiplex PCR, and its TCRdb copy is limited to in-frame clones, with some not included. The profile shows under 25,000 clones, 60% to 80% of them singletons. The material was CD4+ or CD8+ T cells sorted from blood, obtained in a trial of the OX40 agonist ivuxolimab. The receptor source for this set is an adult with an advanced solid tumor such as melanoma, head and neck, liver or kidney cancer. Each CDR3 is given with its conserved first and last residue. Fields, in order: CDR3 protein, CDR3 DNA, V gene, D gene, clone size, J gene. D genes are given only for firm matches. Size tells how often a clone was seen (once, few, many) or the class of an expanded clone, and some rows leave it out.

CASSERLLTDTQYF TGTGCCAGCAGTGAACGTCTTCTCACAGATACGCAGTATTTT TRBV6-1 - - TRBJ2-3
CASSQLPQGTLGTEAFF TGCGCCAGCAGCCAACTTCCACAGGGGACCCTAGGCACTGAAGCTTTCTTT TRBV4-3 TRBD1 once TRBJ1-1
CASRGQVTYTGELFF TGTGCCAGCAGAGGACAGGTCACCTACACCGGGGAGCTGTTTTTT TRBV6-5 TRBD1 - TRBJ2-2
CASRTGGSSSQPQHF TGCGCCAGCAGGACGGGGGGGTCTTCTTCTCAGCCCCAGCATTTT TRBV10-2 - - TRBJ1-5
CASSQDRSPNTEAFF TGCGCCAGCAGCCAAGATCGAAGCCCGAACACTGAAGCTTTCTTT TRBV4-1 - few TRBJ1-1
CASSDPGWAQPQHF TGTGCCAGCAGTGATCCTGGCTGGGCCCAGCCCCAGCATTTT TRBV2 - - TRBJ1-5
CAWEDRGPTNEKLFF TGTGCCTGGGAGGACAGGGGGCCAACTAATGAAAAACTGTTTTTT TRBV30 TRBD1 - TRBJ1-4
CASSLNTEAFF TGCGCCAGCAGCTTGAACACTGAAGCTTTCTTT TRBV5-1 - - TRBJ1-1
CASSGGRTRPYEQYF TGTGCCAGCAGCGGCGGACGGACTAGGCCTTACGAGCAGTACTTC TRBV5-6 TRBD2 - TRBJ2-7
CASRAGHPYEQYF TGTGCCAGCAGGGCCGGACACCCCTACGAGCAGTACTTC TRBV27 - - TRBJ2-7
CASRLAGPYEQYF TGTGCCAGCAGACTAGCGGGGCCCTACGAGCAGTACTTC TRBV27 TRBD2 - TRBJ2-7
CASRWTGEQPQHF TGTGCCAGCAGGTGGACAGGGGAACAGCCCCAGCATTTT TRBV6-6 TRBD1 - TRBJ1-5
CASSDGQVSYGYTF TGTGCCAGCAGTGACGGGCAGGTCTCGTATGGCTACACCTTC TRBV2 - - TRBJ1-2
CTWSARGLNTEAFF TGTACCTGGAGTGCTCGGGGTCTGAACACTGAAGCTTTCTTT TRBV30 - - TRBJ1-1
CASSLPPQGIYDYGYTF TGTGCCAGCAGCTTACCCCCACAGGGGATCTATGACTATGGCTACACCTTC TRBV5-6 TRBD1 - TRBJ1-2
CASSLSGEGYGYTF TGTGCCAGCAGTTTATCGGGGGAGGGGTATGGCTACACCTTC TRBV27 - once TRBJ1-2
CASSQEGTQGLHGYTF TGCGCCAGCAGCCAAGAAGGGACTCAGGGTCTCCATGGCTACACCTTC TRBV4-1 - - TRBJ1-2
CASTLLTGEAGELFF TGTGCCAGCACCCTTCTGACAGGGGAAGCCGGGGAGCTGTTTTTT TRBV6-1 TRBD1 - TRBJ2-2
CASSQGFPSGGPYNEQFF TGCGCCAGCAGCCAAGGGTTCCCTAGCGGGGGGCCCTACAATGAGCAGTTCTTC TRBV4-1 TRBD2 once TRBJ2-1
CASTGGLGGFSGANVLTF TGTGCCAGCACCGGGGGGCTTGGAGGTTTCTCTGGGGCCAACGTCCTGACTTTC TRBV7-2 - - TRBJ2-6
CASSPPQDVLSYEQYF TGTGCCAGCTCACCACCGCAGGACGTACTATCCTACGAGCAGTACTTC TRBV18 - - TRBJ2-7
CASLNQGNEQFF TGTGCCAGCCTAAACCAGGGTAACGAGCAGTTCTTC TRBV27 - - TRBJ2-1
CASSLTGQDLLIGAFF TGTGCCAGCAGTTTGACAGGACAGGACCTTCTTATAGGAGCTTTCTTT TRBV6-5 TRBD1 - TRBJ1-1
CASSHPGGAYEQYF TGTGCCAGCAGCCACCCGGGGGGAGCCTACGAGCAGTACTTC TRBV7-9 TRBD2 - TRBJ2-7
CASSGPNRRWETQYF TGTGCCAGCAGTGGCCCTAACAGAAGATGGGAGACCCAGTACTTC TRBV6-1 - - TRBJ2-5
CARGTAYNEQFF TGTGCCAGAGGGACAGCGTACAATGAGCAGTTCTTC TRBV2 TRBD1 - TRBJ2-1
CASSLAGDEQYF TGTGCCAGCAGCTTAGCAGGGGACGAGCAGTACTTC TRBV11-2 - - TRBJ2-7
CASSLDASGYTF TGTGCCAGCAGCTTAGACGCCTCTGGCTACACCTTC TRBV11-2 - few TRBJ1-2
CASSPGQLDYGYTF TGCGCCAGCAGCCCGGGACAGCTCGACTATGGCTACACCTTC TRBV4-1 TRBD1 - TRBJ1-2
CASSVGVDSPLHF TGCGCCAGCAGTGTGGGGGTCGATTCACCCCTCCACTTT TRBV10-1 - - TRBJ1-6
CASSYGSTDTQYF TGTGCCAGCAGTTACGGGAGCACAGATACGCAGTATTTT TRBV6-6 - - TRBJ2-3
CASSGQGGGSPLHF TGTGCCAGCAGCGGACAGGGGGGAGGTTCACCCCTCCACTTT TRBV5-6 TRBD1 once TRBJ1-6
CSGRDTEYTEAFF TGCAGCGGACGGGACACCGAGTACACTGAAGCTTTCTTT TRBV29-1 - - TRBJ1-1
CASSAYRRQSDGYTF TGTGCCAGCAGCGCTTACAGGCGCCAGTCGGATGGCTACACCTTC TRBV9 - - TRBJ1-2
CATSERDYGYTF TGTGCCACCAGCGAGAGGGACTATGGCTACACCTTC TRBV15 - - TRBJ1-2
CATSFYGNEQFF TGTGCCACCAGTTTCTACGGGAATGAGCAGTTCTTC TRBV28 - - TRBJ2-1
CASSILAGVGNEQFF TGTGCCAGCAGCATACTAGCGGGAGTGGGCAATGAGCAGTTCTTC TRBV11-2 TRBD2 few TRBJ2-1
CSVEARQMPTDTQYF TGCAGCGTTGAAGCAAGACAGATGCCCACAGATACGCAGTATTTT TRBV29-1 - - TRBJ2-3
CASSLESGGPDYGYTF TGCGCCAGCAGCTTGGAGTCAGGGGGGCCCGACTATGGCTACACCTTC TRBV5-1 TRBD1 - TRBJ1-2
CASSLLRGFTDTQYF TGTGCCAGCAGTTTATTACGGGGATTTACAGATACGCAGTATTTT TRBV27 - - TRBJ2-3
CASSSGQGSYSNQPQHF TGTGCCAGCAGTTCGGGACAGGGATCCTATAGCAATCAGCCCCAGCATTTT TRBV27 TRBD1 - TRBJ1-5
CSVDGLADSYEQYF TGCAGCGTGGATGGACTAGCGGACTCCTACGAGCAGTACTTC TRBV29-1 TRBD2 - TRBJ2-7
CASSPLWVRGNKNIQYF TGTGCCAGCAGTCCCCTGTGGGTTCGGGGTAATAAAAACATTCAGTACTTC TRBV28 - - TRBJ2-4
CASSHTLAGDSEQFF TGTGCCAGCAGCCACACCCTTGCGGGAGACAGTGAGCAGTTCTTC TRBV7-9 TRBD2 - TRBJ2-1
CASSLSFAGMNTEAFF TGTGCCAGCAGTTTATCGTTTGCAGGCATGAACACTGAAGCTTTCTTT TRBV27 - - TRBJ1-1
CASSYGQGGYEQYF TGTGCCAGCAGTTACGGGCAGGGTGGGTACGAGCAGTACTTC TRBV6-6 - once TRBJ2-7